This is a list of T cell receptor beta chains from one sample in a study of blood T cells in healthy people across ages. TCRdb itself ran the 5' RACE reads through MiXCR, one entry per CDR3 protein. The sample has 650,000 to 900,000 distinct CDR3 sequences, around two thirds seen once; the top ten hold roughly 25%. Sequenced sample: blood. These receptors came from a man between 25 and 39 years old in good health. The CDR3 runs from the conserved cysteine through the conserved F or W. Fields, in order: V gene, clone size, J gene, D gene, CDR3 DNA, CDR3 protein. D genes are given only for firm matches. Not every row has a clone size; where given, it reads once, few, many or a size class.

TRBV10-3	few	TRBJ2-7	.	TGTGCCATCGGGGAAGAGACGGGGGAGCAGTACTTC	CAIGEETGEQYF
TRBV7-3	.	TRBJ2-5	.	TGTGCCAGCATCATAGGTTTGAGGGGCTGCTTGGAGACCCAGTACTTC	CASIIGLRGCLETQYF
TRBV24-1	.	TRBJ1-1	.	TGTGCCACCTACGGTGAGAACACTGAAGCTTTCTTT	CATYGENTEAFF
TRBV13	few	TRBJ2-3	TRBD2	TGTGCCAGCAGCGACCCCCCCCACGGGGGGGCGATGGTAACAGATACGCAGTATTTT	CASSDPPHGGAMVTDTQYF
TRBV28	.	TRBJ1-6	TRBD1	TGTGCCAGCAGTTCCACAGGGGTGGCTTCACCCCTCCACTTT	CASSSTGVASPLHF
TRBV6-6	.	TRBJ2-2	.	TGTGCCAGCAGTTACTCTCGGGGGGCACACACCGGGGAGCTGTTTTTT	CASSYSRGAHTGELFF
TRBV9	few	TRBJ2-1	TRBD2	TGTGCCAGCAGCGCTGGGACTAGCGGTTTCGATGAGCAGTTCTTC	CASSAGTSGFDEQFF
TRBV4-3	.	TRBJ2-1	.	TGCGCCAGCAGCCAAGTTGGAATTAATGAGCAGTTCTTC	CASSQVGINEQFF
TRBV29-1	.	TRBJ1-1	.	TGCAGCGTTGAGGGCAACACTGAAGCTTTCTTT	CSVEGNTEAFF
TRBV5-1	.	TRBJ2-7	.	TGCGCCAGCAGCAAAGGACACGACTCTTACGAGCAGTACTTC	CASSKGHDSYEQYF
TRBV12-5	.	TRBJ1-5	.	TGTGCTAGTGGTTTGCCCAATCAGCCCCAGCATTTT	CASGLPNQPQHF
TRBV21-1	few	TRBJ2-1	.	TGTGCCAGCAGCAAAGTGAGGACGAGGGGCAATGAGCAGTTCTTC	CASSKVRTRGNEQFF
TRBV12-3/TRBV12-4	.	TRBJ1-1	.	TGTGCCAGCAGTTTAGTTGTGACAGGAGAAGCTTTCTTT	CASSLVVTGEAFF
TRBV21-1	few	TRBJ2-7	.	TGTGCCAGCAGCAAAGCGCGCCGGGGTTACTACGAGCAGTACTTC	CASSKARRGYYEQYF
TRBV7-2	.	TRBJ2-7	.	TGTGCCAGCAGCTTTTTTCCCTACGAGCAGTACTTC	CASSFFPYEQYF
TRBV20-1	.	TRBJ2-5	TRBD1	TGCAGTGCTAGAGCCGGGACAGGGGACCAAGAGACCCAGTACTTC	CSARAGTGDQETQYF
TRBV12-3/TRBV12-4	few	TRBJ1-4	.	TGTGCCAGCAGCAGGACAGTAGACGAAAAACTGTTTTTT	CASSRTVDEKLFF
TRBV5-4	few	TRBJ2-5	TRBD1	TGTGCCAGCAGCGAAACAGGGGCGCAGGGGGAGACCCAGTACTTC	CASSETGAQGETQYF
TRBV9	.	TRBJ1-2	.	TGTGCCAGCAGCAGTAGATCGACTAACTATGGCTACACCTTC	CASSSRSTNYGYTF
TRBV7-2	once	TRBJ2-7	TRBD2	TGTGCCAGCAATCTAGCGGGTGCTACCTACGAGCAGTACTTC	CASNLAGATYEQYF
TRBV7-9	few	TRBJ2-7	TRBD1	TGTGCCAGCAGCTTACCGGAGACAGGGAACACCGAGCAGTACTTC	CASSLPETGNTEQYF
TRBV6-5	few	TRBJ2-1	.	TGTGCCAGCAGTTACTTGGCAGGGTCCTACAATGAGCAGTTCTTC	CASSYLAGSYNEQFF